One and the same sample provided the 20 T cell receptor beta chains below, sequenced in a study of cytomegalovirus exposure and HLA in healthy donors. TCRdb keeps only in-frame clones here, not all; method: immunoSEQ multiplex PCR. The profile covers 130,000 or so clones, with 70% to 90% appearing a single time and approximately 2% taken by the ten largest. Specimen: PBMCs. The source is a woman aged 18-30 years in good health and CMV-seronegative.

This chain uses TRBV20-1 with TRBJ2-1; no definite D call. The ends were cut back, 5 bases at V and 5 bases at J, with 4 bases in the middle. The germline V gene has CDR1 DFQATT and CDR2 SNEGSKA (reference sequence). CDR3 length: 10 amino acids. The CDR3 region has the DNA TGCAGTGCTCGGGACAATGAGCAGTTCTTC. It encodes CSARDNEQFF.

This chain uses TRBV6-5 with TRBJ2-3, with 7 positions matching TRBD1. Germline loops: CDR1 MNHEY, CDR2 SVGAGI. Germline trimming cut 5 bases from V and 6 bases from J; bases unmatched to any gene: 11. The CDR3 is made up of 15 amino acids. The CDR3 DNA sequence: TGTGCCAGCAGTAACAGGGGTTTGGCCATGGATACGCAGTATTTT. Residues: CASSNRGLAMDTQYF.

The rearrangement joins TRBV7-7 to TRBJ2-1; 7 positions match TRBD2. In germline, CDR1 is SSHAT, CDR2 FNYEAQ (reference sequence). V gave up 5 bases and J gave up 7 bases; unmatched junction bases: 5. The CDR3 covers 13 residues. The CDR3 loop is CASSGGERNEQFF. CDR3 bases: TGTGCCAGCAGCGGGGGGGAGAGGAATGAGCAGTTCTTC.

The chain joins TRBV11-2 to TRBJ2-7; 11 bases match TRBD2. In germline, CDR1 is SGHAT, CDR2 FQNNGV. V shed 5 bases and J 3 bases; nucleotides not matched to a gene: 6. The CDR3 extends over 15 amino acids. DNA of the CDR3: TGTGCCAGCAGCCCTGGGACTAGCGGATTCTACGAGCAGTACTTC. This codes for CASSPGTSGFYEQYF.

The chain carries TRBV5-6 and TRBJ2-7, with 9 nucleotides matching TRBD2. V dropped 4 bases and J dropped 3; count of bases not matched to a gene: 5. The CDR3 is 14 amino acids. Per the germline V gene, CDR1 is SGHDT and CDR2 is YYEEEE. CDR3 amino acids: CASSKAGGVYEQYF. In nucleotides, the CDR3 is TGTGCCAGCAGCAAAGCGGGAGGAGTCTACGAGCAGTACTTC.

The chain is built from TRBV6-6 and TRBJ1-2; D possibly corresponds to TRBD1 (6 bases). V was shortened by 4 bases and J by 3 bases, with 9 bases between the two germline ends. The CDR3 runs to 13 residues. Germline V gives CDR1 MNHNY, CDR2 SVGAGI (reference sequence). CDR3 sequence: CASSLQGYYGYTF. The CDR3 nucleotides are TGTGCCAGCAGTTTACAGGGCTACTATGGCTACACCTTC.

This clone is a singleton in its sample. The rearrangement uses TRBV28 and TRBJ2-1; a weak D match, TRBD2 (5 bases). The ends were cut back, 5 bases at V and 4 bases at J, with 12 bases in the middle. Germline CDR1 is MDHEN and CDR2 is SYDVKM. The CDR3 covers 14 residues. CDR3 DNA: TGTGCCAGCAGTCCGAGCGGAACTTACAATGAGCAGTTCTTC. This translates into CASSPSGTYNEQFF.

The rearrangement joins TRBV19 to TRBJ1-5, with a possible D match to TRBD1 (5 bases). Trimming removed 6 bases at V and 3 bases at J, with 6 bases between. This CDR3 has 12 amino acids. Germline-derived CDR1 and CDR2 are LNHDA and SQIVND (reference sequence). The CDR3 region is CASRGHNQPQHF. Written as DNA, the CDR3 is TGTGCCAGTAGGGGGCACAATCAGCCCCAGCATTTT. The entire variable domain, with the rest obtained from reference TRBV19 and TRBJ1-5, is as follows: DGGITQSPKYLFRKEGQNVTLSCEQNLNHDAMYWYRQDPGQGLRLIYYSQIVNDFQKGDIAEGYSVSREKKESFPLTVTSAQKNPTAFYLCASRGHNQPQHFGDGTRLSIL.

This chain links TRBV11-1 with TRBJ2-7; 7 bases line up with TRBD1. Unmatched junction bases numbered 11, after V lost 5 bases and J lost 7 bases. The CDR3 sequence is 14 residues long. Germline assignment: CDR1 SGHAT and CDR2 FQDESV (reference sequence). CDR3 sequence (DNA): TGTGCCAGCAGCCCGACAGGGAACCGTCGGGAGCAGTACTTC. Its protein is CASSPTGNRREQYF.

This chain uses TRBV29-1 with TRBJ1-2, with 7 bases matching TRBD1. The CDR3 has 14 amino acids. V shed 4 bases, J shed 4 bases, and the junction held 9 bases outside the gene matches. Germline V lookup: CDR1 SQVTM, CDR2 ANQGSEA. This CDR3 is CSVARAGGGYGYTF. In DNA form, the CDR3 reads TGCAGCGTTGCCCGAGCAGGGGGAGGCTATGGCTACACCTTC.

The rearrangement joins TRBV21-1 to TRBJ1-1; TRBD1 is the table's D call and was not checked against the DNA. TRBV21-1 is an annotated pseudogene. The CDR3 consists of 15 residues. Here the CDR3 DNA reads TGTGCCAGCAGCAAGACAGGGCTGAGGAACACTGAAGCTTTCTTT. Encoded protein: CASSKTGLRNTEAFF.

This clone has a single count. V and J are TRBV19 and TRBJ2-3; 9 nucleotides match TRBD2. The CDR3 consists of 15 residues. J gave up 1 base and V 5 bases, and 4 bases lay outside the gene matches. Germline CDR1 reads LNHDA; CDR2 reads SQIVND (reference sequence). The chain's CDR3 is CASSERTSGTDTQYF. The CDR3 DNA is TGTGCCAGTAGTGAGAGGACTAGCGGCACAGATACGCAGTATTTT.

V usage is TRBV10-3 and J usage is TRBJ1-2; 9 bases agree with TRBD1. The V segment lost 7 bases and the J segment 4 bases; nucleotides outside the gene matches: 7. The CDR3 is 14 residues long. CDR1 ENHRY and CDR2 SYGVKD come from the germline V gene. DNA for the CDR3: TGTGCCATCAATGCCGGGACAGGGCCCTATGGCTACACCTTC. Translating it yields CAINAGTGPYGYTF.

The chain joins TRBV7-9 to TRBJ2-7; D perhaps matches TRBD1 (6 bases). V lost 5 bases and J lost 2, with 13 bases in between. CDR3 length: 14 amino acids. Germline CDR1 and CDR2: SEHNR and FQNEAQ (reference sequence). The CDR3 DNA reads as TGTGCCAGCAGCCCCCGGGACAATGCCTACGAGCAGTACTTC. This encodes CASSPRDNAYEQYF. The whole variable domain, filled in from reference TRBV7-9 and TRBJ2-7, reads DTGVSQNPRHKITKRGQNVTFRCDPISEHNRLYWYRQTLGQGPEFLTYFQNEAQLEKSRLLSDRFSAERPKGSFSTLEIQRTEQGDSAMYLCASSPRDNAYEQYFGPGTRLTVT.

This sequence joins TRBV6-5 and TRBJ2-5, with a tentative D call TRBD2 (7 bases). CDR3 size: 14 residues. Germline-derived CDR1 and CDR2 are MNHEY and SVGAGI. V was trimmed by 0 bases and J by 5 bases, leaving 10 bases between them. The CDR3 DNA sequence: TGTGCCAGCAGTTACTCTGGGGGGGCCGAGACCCAGTACTTC. Amino acid sequence: CASSYSGGAETQYF.

The genes are TRBV7-8 and TRBJ1-1; D may be TRBD1 (6 bases). Germline V gene lookup returns CDR1 SGHVS and CDR2 FQNEAQ. This CDR3 region has 16 residues. V lost 5 bases to trimming and J lost 1 base, with 17 bases between them. The CDR3 region is CASSRLPTGTNTEAFF. CDR3 nucleotide sequence: TGTGCCAGCAGCCGACTACCGACAGGAACGAACACTGAAGCTTTCTTT.

The chain carries TRBV9 and TRBJ2-1; 9 bases align to TRBD2. The CDR3 runs 16 residues. Trimming took 0 bases from V and 3 from J; bases not matched to a gene: 4. CDR1 and CDR2 from the germline V gene are SGDLS and YYNGEE. This chain's CDR3 is CASSVERGVFYNEQFF. DNA of the CDR3: TGTGCCAGCAGCGTAGAGCGGGGGGTTTTCTACAATGAGCAGTTCTTC. The full variable domain, completed using reference TRBV9 and TRBJ2-1, is DSGVTQTPKHLITATGQRVTLRCSPRSGDLSVYWYQQSLDQGLQFLIQYYNGEERAKGNILERFSAQQFPDLHSELNLSSLELGDSALYFCASSVERGVFYNEQFFGPGTRLTVL.

This clone was seen only once. V gene TRBV6-1 combines with J gene TRBJ2-4; D may be TRBD2 (7 bases). With 3 bases removed from V and 8 bases from J, the gap between germline ends came to 17 bases. This CDR3 spans 15 amino acids. In germline, CDR1 is MNHNS, CDR2 SASEGT. As DNA, the CDR3 is TGTGCCAGCAGTGACCTATTGAGGGAGGGGGACATTCAGTACTTC. This sequence encodes CASSDLLREGDIQYF.

The rearrangement uses TRBV6-6 and TRBJ1-3, with TRBD1 matching 7 bases. The CDR3 consists of 15 residues. V was pared by 2 bases and J by 2 bases, with 3 bases of the junction left unmatched. Germline loops: CDR1 MNHNY, CDR2 SVGAGI (reference sequence). The CDR3 sequence is CASSYGGTAGNTIYF. CDR3 bases: TGTGCCAGCAGTTACGGTGGGACAGCTGGAAACACCATATATTTT.

The rearrangement uses TRBV7-7 and TRBJ1-2; 9 bases are a match to TRBD1. In germline, CDR1 is SSHAT, CDR2 FNYEAQ (reference sequence). The CDR3 spans 15 residues. V lost 8 bases, J lost 2 bases, and 9 bases stayed unmatched. The CDR3 coding sequence is TGTGCCAGCTGCTCCGGGGACAGGGCAAACTATGGCTACACCTTC. Encoded protein: CASCSGDRANYGYTF.